This section outlines one T cell receptor (beta chain) sequence together with its context. The repertoire was sequenced with immunoSEQ multiplex PCR; TCRdb's copy has only in-frame clones and lacks some. There are around 74,000 clones in the sample; about four fifths occur only once, and 0.45% to 0.65% lies in the top ten. Germline CDR1 and CDR2: GTSNPN and SVGIG (reference sequence). The CDR3 totals 13 residues. Trimming stripped 2 bases from V and 5 bases from J, with 10 bases between. This specimen comes from a study of OX40 agonist ivuxolimab in advanced cancers. Specimen: CD4+ or CD8+ T cells sorted from blood, collected in a trial of the OX40 agonist ivuxolimab. This TCR was sampled from an adult with an advanced solid tumor such as melanoma, head and neck, liver or kidney cancer. The chain has TRBV30 and TRBJ1-5; possibly TRBD1 for D (5 bases). CDR3 DNA: TGTGCCTGGAGTTCAGGGTGGGATCAGCCCCAGCATTTT. It translates to CAWSSGWDQPQHF.